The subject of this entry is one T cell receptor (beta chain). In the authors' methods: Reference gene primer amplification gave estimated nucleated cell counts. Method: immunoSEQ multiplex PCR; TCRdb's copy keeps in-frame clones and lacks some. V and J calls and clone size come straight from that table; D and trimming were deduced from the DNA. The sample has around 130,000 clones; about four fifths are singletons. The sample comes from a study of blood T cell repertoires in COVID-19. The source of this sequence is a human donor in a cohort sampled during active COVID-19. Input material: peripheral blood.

CDR3 DNA: TGTGCCAGCAGTGAAGATTGGGACAGCTTCTCTAGCACAGATACGCAGTATTTT. Protein: CASSEDWDSFSSTDTQYF. The J gene is TRBJ2-3, the V gene TRBV2; 7 bases line up with TRBD1. CDR1 is SNHLY, CDR2 FYNNEI, per germline. The V gene end was trimmed by 1 base and the J gene end by 0 bases; junction bases not matched to a gene: 10. The CDR3 spans 18 residues.